A single sample is the source of the 9 T cell receptor beta chains below, sequenced in a study of T cells in women clearing cervical HPV infection. Clones were read by immunoSEQ multiplex PCR, and TCRdb kept only the in-frame ones, dropping some. This sample's clone table lists 18,000 or so clones. The sequencing input was blood buffy coat. These receptors all come from a woman between 18 and 70 years old with a cervical HPV16 infection that either progressed to CIN3+ or cleared (not recorded which).

For this clone: The sequenced fragment ends 3 residues before the CDR3 boundary, so the rest is inferred from the germline J gene. The chain couples TRBV7-2 to TRBJ2-2, with D possibly being TRBD1 (5 bases). Trimming took off 1 base at V and 3 bases at J, with 9 bases between the two ends. Germline CDR1 and CDR2: SGHTA and FQGNSA. The CDR3 length is 15 residues. Incomplete CDR3 DNA: TGTGCCAGCAGCTTAGGGGGCGCCGACACCGGGGAG. Translating gives CASSLGGADTGE. Given in full, the CDR3 is CASSLGGADTGELFF. Together with reference TRBV7-2 and TRBJ2-2, the CDR3 gives the full variable domain: GAGVSQSPSNKVTEKGKDVELRCDPISGHTALYWYRQSLGQGLEFLIYFQGNSAPDKSGLPSDRFSAERTGGSVSTLTIQRTQQEDSAVYLCASSLGGADTGELFFGEGSRLTVL.

For this clone: The read is 3 residues too short to cover the CDR3 end, so that end is filled in from the germline J gene. V is TRBV30 and J is TRBJ1-1, with D unresolved. V lost 2 bases and J 7 bases, leaving 14 bases between the germline ends. In germline, CDR1 is GTSNPN, CDR2 SVGIG (reference sequence). The CDR3 spans 13 residues. The sequenced part of the CDR3 DNA is TGTGCCTGGAGTAAAAGAACCCGGGGTGAA. Protein sequence: CAWSKRTRGE. The whole CDR3 protein is CAWSKRTRGEAFF.

Of note for this clone: The missing CDR3 end, 3 residues past where the read stops, is filled in from the germline J gene. The chain uses TRBV25-1 and TRBJ1-4; D is uncertain. Germline lookup yields CDR1 MGHDK and CDR2 SYGVNS. V lost 2 bases to trimming and J lost 2 bases, with 9 bases between them. This CDR3 spans 15 amino acids. The DNA read from the CDR3 is TGTGCCAGCAGTGAAATTGGGCACACTAATGAAAAA. Its translation: CASSEIGHTNEK. The CDR3 in its entirety is CASSEIGHTNEKLFF.

The CDR3 DNA, read in part, is TGCAGCGTAGGGATTATTGGACAGGGGGTTACCTACGAG. It translates to CSVGIIGQGVTYE. The entire CDR3 protein is CSVGIIGQGVTYEQYF. The chain combines TRBV29-1 with TRBJ2-7; 10 bases are a match to TRBD1. The read ends 3 residues before the CDR3 terminus; that terminus is restored from the germline J gene. V shed 6 bases and J 2 bases; nucleotides not matched to a gene: 13. The CDR3 has 16 amino acids. Germline V gene sequence: CDR1 SQVTM, CDR2 ANQGSEA.

With regard to this clone: The CDR3 end falls 3 residues outside the read, so it is completed with the germline J gene. The V gene is TRBV29-1, the J gene TRBJ2-5, with TRBD1 matching over 8 bases. Germline CDR1 SQVTM, CDR2 ANQGSEA. This CDR3 spans 13 amino acids. J lost 2 bases, V lost 4 bases, and 3 bases had no gene match. CDR3 amino acids: CSVAGGGQETQYF. The covered CDR3 bases are TGCAGCGTTGCAGGGGGCGGGCAAGAGACC.

The CDR3 protein is CASNTRGRGNQPQHF. CDR3 bases read: TGTGCCAGCAACACTCGGGGAAGAGGCAATCAGCCC. The chain carries TRBV2 and TRBJ1-5; D is uncertain. With the read ending 3 residues before the CDR3 end, the germline J gene is used to fill in that end. The CDR3 has 15 amino acids. V was trimmed by 7 bases and J by 2 bases, leaving 15 bases between them. CDR1 and CDR2 (germline): SNHLY, FYNNEI.

The CDR3 reads CASRQGSETQYF. CDR3 DNA (partial): TGTGCCAGCAGACAGGGGTCAGAGACC. This chain links TRBV6-2 or TRBV6-3 with TRBJ2-5; 7 bases are a match to TRBD1. The sequence runs out 3 residues before the end of the CDR3; the remainder is reconstructed from the germline J gene. The CDR3 totals 12 residues. The germline CDR1 and CDR2 sequences are MNHEY and SVGEGT. V lost 6 bases and J lost 4; bases outside the gene matches: 2.

Notes on this clone: With the read ending 3 residues before the CDR3 end, the germline J gene is used to fill in that end. This chain uses TRBV7-2 with TRBJ2-3; TRBD1 aligns across 7 bases. The CDR3 contains 14 residues. The germline V gene has CDR1 SGHTA and CDR2 FQGNSA. Germline trimming cut 6 bases from V and 2 bases from J; bases unmatched to any gene: 5. CDR3 DNA, as far as it was read: TGTGCCAGCAGACCGGGACAGACCACAGATACG. Residues: CASRPGQTTDT. The whole CDR3 protein is CASRPGQTTDTQYF.

Turning to this clone: The missing CDR3 end, 3 residues past where the read stops, is filled in from the germline J gene. V usage is TRBV30 and J usage is TRBJ2-2, with 9 bases fitting TRBD1. The V and J ends lost 8 bases and 6 bases, in that order; junction bases with no gene match: 10. Germline V gives CDR1 GTSNPN, CDR2 SVGIG (reference sequence). The CDR3 runs to 14 residues. The covered CDR3 bases are TGTGCCAGTGAAGACAGGGGGTTGGCCGGGGAG. Protein product: CASEDRGLAGE. The CDR3 in full is CASEDRGLAGELFF.